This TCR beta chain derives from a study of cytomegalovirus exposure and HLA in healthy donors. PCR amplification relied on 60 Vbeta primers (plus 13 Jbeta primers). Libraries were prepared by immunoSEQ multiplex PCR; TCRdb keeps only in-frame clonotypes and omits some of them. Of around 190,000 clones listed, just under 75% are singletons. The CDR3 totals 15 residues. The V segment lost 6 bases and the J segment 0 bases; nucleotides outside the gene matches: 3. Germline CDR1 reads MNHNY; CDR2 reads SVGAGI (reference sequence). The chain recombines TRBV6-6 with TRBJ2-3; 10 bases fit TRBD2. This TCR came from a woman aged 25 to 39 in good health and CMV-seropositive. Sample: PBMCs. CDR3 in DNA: TGTGCCAGCAGCCGGACTAGCGGTAGCACAGATACGCAGTATTTT. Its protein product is CASSRTSGSTDTQYF.